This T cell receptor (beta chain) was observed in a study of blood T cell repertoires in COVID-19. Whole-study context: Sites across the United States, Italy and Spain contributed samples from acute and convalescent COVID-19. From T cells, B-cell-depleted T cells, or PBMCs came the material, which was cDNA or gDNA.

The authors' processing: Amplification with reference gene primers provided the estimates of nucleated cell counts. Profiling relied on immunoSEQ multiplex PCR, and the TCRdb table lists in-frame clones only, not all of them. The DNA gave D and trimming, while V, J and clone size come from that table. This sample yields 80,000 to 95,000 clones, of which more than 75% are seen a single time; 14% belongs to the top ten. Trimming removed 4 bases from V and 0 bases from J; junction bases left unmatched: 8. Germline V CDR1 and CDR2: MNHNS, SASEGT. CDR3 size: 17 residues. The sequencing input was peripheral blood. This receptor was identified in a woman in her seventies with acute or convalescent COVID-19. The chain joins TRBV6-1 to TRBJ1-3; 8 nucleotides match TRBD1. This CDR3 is CASSGFRRGLSGNTIYF. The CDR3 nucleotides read TGTGCCAGCAGTGGCTTTCGCAGGGGGCTCTCTGGAAACACCATATATTTT.